This T cell receptor beta chain was recovered during a study of blood T cell repertoires in COVID-19. In the study overall: Some COVID-19 samples were acute and others convalescent; all came from the United States, Italy and Spain. PBMCs, B-cell-depleted T cells, or T cells provided the cDNA or gDNA that made up the material.

The CDR3 runs to 14 residues. CDR1 is MGHDK, CDR2 SYGVNS, per germline. V was pared by 1 base and J by 5 bases, with 3 bases of the junction left unmatched. Original processing notes: Using reference gene primer amplification, nucleated cell counts were estimated. Sequencing was performed with immunoSEQ multiplex PCR; in TCRdb, only in-frame clones are kept and a portion is missing. V, J and clone size are taken as reported in that table, and D and trimming were inferred from the DNA itself. The sample holds about half a million clones, over 75% seen once. The chain has TRBV25-1 and TRBJ2-5; TRBD1 matches at 8 bases. This clonotype originated in a human donor in a cohort sampled during active COVID-19. The sample comprised peripheral blood. CDR3: CASSEWGTGETQYF. CDR3 nucleotides: TGTGCCAGCAGTGAATGGGGGACAGGCGAGACCCAGTACTTC.